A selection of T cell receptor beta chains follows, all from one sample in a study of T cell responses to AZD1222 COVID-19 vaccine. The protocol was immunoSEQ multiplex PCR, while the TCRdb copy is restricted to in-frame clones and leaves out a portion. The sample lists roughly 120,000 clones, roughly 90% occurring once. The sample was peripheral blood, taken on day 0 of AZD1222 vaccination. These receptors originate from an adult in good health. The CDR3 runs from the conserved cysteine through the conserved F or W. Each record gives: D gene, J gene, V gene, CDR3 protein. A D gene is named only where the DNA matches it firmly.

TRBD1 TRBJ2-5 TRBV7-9 CASSFAFQGAQGAQYF
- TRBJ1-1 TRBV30 CAWSATIGQKAFF
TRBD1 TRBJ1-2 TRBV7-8 CATQGWLGDGYTF
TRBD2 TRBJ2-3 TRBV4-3 CASSQDLASGGVLDTQYF
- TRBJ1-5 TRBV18 CASSPQSNQPQHF
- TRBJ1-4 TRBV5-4 CASSLGQAVRGPTTNEKLFF
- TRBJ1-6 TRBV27 CASSLWGPPSYNSPLHF
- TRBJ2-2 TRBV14 CASGGRTGELFF
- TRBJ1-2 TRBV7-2 CASSLAGGGPHGYTF
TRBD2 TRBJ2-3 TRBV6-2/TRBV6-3 CASSYSPLGGSWDTQYF
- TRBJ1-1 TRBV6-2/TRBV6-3 CASSRRKEAFF
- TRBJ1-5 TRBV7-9 CASSLAYQDQPQHF
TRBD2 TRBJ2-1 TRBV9 CASSGTSGRANEQFF
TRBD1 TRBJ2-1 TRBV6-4 CASSPDRVNEQFF
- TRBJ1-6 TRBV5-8 CAFKGRAGNSPLHF
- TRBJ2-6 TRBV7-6 CASSLEEPGARIRAGANVLTF
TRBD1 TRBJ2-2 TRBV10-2 CASSGQGRAGELFF
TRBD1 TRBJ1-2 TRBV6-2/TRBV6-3 CASSLPGTEAINYGYTF
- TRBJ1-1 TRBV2 CASSVAPLGEAFF
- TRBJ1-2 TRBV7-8 CASSLQGATANYGYTF
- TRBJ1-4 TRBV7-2 CASSLAGSTQTTNEKLFF
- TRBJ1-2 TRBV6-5 CASTSGTDGYTF
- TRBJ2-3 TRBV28 CASSLLLADTDTQYF
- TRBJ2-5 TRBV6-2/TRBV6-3 CASSSGQRETQYF
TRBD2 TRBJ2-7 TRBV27 CASSPSGTSINEQYF
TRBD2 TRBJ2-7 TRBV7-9 CASRLTRTSGKYEQYF
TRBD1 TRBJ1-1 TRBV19 CASSVTGLGEAFF
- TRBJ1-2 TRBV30 CAWSVKAEGNTF